The sequence of this T cell receptor (beta chain) was determined in a study of beta chain features in type 1 diabetes. Findings of the study overall: Fewer junction insertions and more nucleotide deletions appeared in type 1 diabetes patients. Among all four CD4+ subsets, Type 1 diabetes patients had TCRB CDR3s that were moderately but significantly shorter.

Expressed TCRB transcripts were sequenced because the entire RNA isolate underwent reverse transcription. Assay: immunoSEQ multiplex PCR; the TCRdb copy retains only in-frame clones and omits some. The sample lists more than 250,000 clones, about 23% occurring once. Turning to this clone: What it recognizes is unknown.

Sequenced material: naive CD4+ T cells from blood. The clonotype comes from a woman aged 25 to 39 with type 1 diabetes.

This CDR3 is CASSWGGGQPQHF. As DNA, the CDR3 is TGTGCCAGCAGTTGGGGGGGCGGTCAGCCCCAGCATTTT. This sequence joins TRBV6-5 and TRBJ1-5, with TRBD1 as a possible D gene (6 bases). Germline CDR1 MNHEY, CDR2 SVGAGI. Trimming took 4 bases from V and 6 from J, leaving 10 bases between them. CDR3 length: 13 amino acids.